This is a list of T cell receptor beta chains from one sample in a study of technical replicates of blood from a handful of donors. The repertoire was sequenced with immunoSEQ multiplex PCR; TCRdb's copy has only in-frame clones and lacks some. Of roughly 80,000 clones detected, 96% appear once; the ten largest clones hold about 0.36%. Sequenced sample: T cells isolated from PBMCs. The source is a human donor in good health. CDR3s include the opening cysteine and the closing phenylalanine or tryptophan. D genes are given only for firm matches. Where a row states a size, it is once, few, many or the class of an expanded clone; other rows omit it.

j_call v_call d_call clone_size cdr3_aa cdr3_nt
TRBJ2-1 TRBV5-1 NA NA CASKGDSSYNEQFF TGCGCCAGCAAAGGGGATAGCTCCTACAATGAGCAGTTCTTC
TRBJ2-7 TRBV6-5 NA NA CASSTTYRDEQYF TGTGCCAGCAGCACAACCTACCGGGACGAGCAGTACTTC
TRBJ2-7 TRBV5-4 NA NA CASSLRTDYEQYF TGTGCCAGCAGCCTTAGGACAGACTACGAGCAGTACTTC
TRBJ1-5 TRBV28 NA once CASSFAGRSNQPQHF TGTGCCAGCAGTTTCGCAGGTCGAAGCAATCAGCCCCAGCATTTT
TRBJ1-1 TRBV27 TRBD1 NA CASSWTGVTEAFF TGTGCCAGCAGTTGGACAGGGGTCACTGAAGCTTTCTTT
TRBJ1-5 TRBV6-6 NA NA CASRSGQDNQPQHF TGTGCCAGCAGATCAGGACAAGATAATCAGCCCCAGCATTTT
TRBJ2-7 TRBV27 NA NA CASSSIGSGNYEQYF TGTGCCAGCAGTTCCATAGGGTCCGGGAACTACGAGCAGTACTTC
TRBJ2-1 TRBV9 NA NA CASSVDSYSLTEQFF TGTGCCAGCAGCGTAGATAGCTACTCCCTCACTGAGCAGTTCTTC
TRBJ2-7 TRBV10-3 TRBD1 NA CAISAGTVSYEQYF TGTGCCATCAGTGCTGGGACAGTATCCTACGAGCAGTACTTC
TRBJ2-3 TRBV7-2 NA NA CASSLGMGVVTQYF TGTGCCAGCAGCTTAGGGATGGGAGTAGTTACGCAGTATTTT
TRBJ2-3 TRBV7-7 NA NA CASSLRIREIADTQYF TGTGCTAGCAGCCTCCGTATACGGGAGATTGCAGATACGCAGTATTTT
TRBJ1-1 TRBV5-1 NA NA CASSLRTEGLYTEAFF TGCGCCAGCAGCCTCCGGACGGAGGGCCTGTACACTGAAGCTTTCTTT
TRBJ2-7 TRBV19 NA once CASSGQDLVGQEQYF TGTGCCAGTAGTGGTCAGGATTTGGTGGGTCAGGAGCAGTACTTC
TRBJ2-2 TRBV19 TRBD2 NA CASEGSGRTGELFF TGTGCCTCAGAGGGTAGCGGGAGGACCGGGGAGCTGTTTTTT
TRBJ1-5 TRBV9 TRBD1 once CASSAGQHSNQPQHF TGTGCCAGCAGCGCGGGACAGCATAGCAATCAGCCCCAGCATTTT
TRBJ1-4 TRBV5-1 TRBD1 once CASSLLDRTNEKLFF TGCGCCAGCAGCTTGTTGGACAGGACTAATGAAAAACTGTTTTTT
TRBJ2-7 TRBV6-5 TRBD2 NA CASSYSGRTNEQYF TGTGCCAGCAGTTATAGCGGGAGGACCAACGAGCAGTACTTC
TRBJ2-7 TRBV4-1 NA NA CASSQEVTRVYEQYF TGCGCCAGCAGCCAAGAGGTGACTAGGGTGTACGAGCAGTACTTC
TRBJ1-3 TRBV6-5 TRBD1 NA CASMLTGDGNTIYF TGTGCCAGCATGTTGACAGGGGATGGAAACACCATATATTTT
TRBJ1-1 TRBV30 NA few CAWTRGTEAFF TGTGCCTGGACCCGGGGCACTGAAGCTTTCTTT
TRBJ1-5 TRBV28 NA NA CASSLLYGGEQHF TGTGCCAGCAGTCTCCTTTATGGGGGGGAACAGCATTTT
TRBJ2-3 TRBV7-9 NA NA CASTEGTEELDTQYF TGTGCCAGCACCGAAGGGACTGAAGAGTTAGATACGCAGTATTTT
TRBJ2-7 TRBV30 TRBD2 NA CAWRRSSGLSSYEQYF TGTGCCTGGAGACGATCTAGCGGATTAAGCTCCTACGAGCAGTACTTC
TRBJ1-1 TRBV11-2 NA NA CASSLGGNTEAFF TGTGCCAGCAGCTTGGGGGGGAACACTGAAGCTTTCTTT
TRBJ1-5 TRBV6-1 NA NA CASSENGEQPQHF TGTGCCAGCAGTGAAAACGGGGAGCAGCCCCAGCATTTT
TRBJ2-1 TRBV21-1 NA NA CASSKWGTDGQALCEQFF TGTGCCAGCAGCAAATGGGGAACTGACGGACAGGCCCTCTGCGAGCAGTTCTTC
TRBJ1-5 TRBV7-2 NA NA CASSFGYNSNQPQHF TGTGCCAGCAGCTTCGGTTATAATAGCAATCAGCCCCAGCATTTT
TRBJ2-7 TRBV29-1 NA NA CSVDIAGSYEQYF TGCAGCGTTGATATTGCGGGATCCTACGAGCAGTACTTC
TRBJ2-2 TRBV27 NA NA CASSFSVAGELFF TGTGCCAGCAGTTTTAGTGTGGCCGGGGAGCTGTTTTTT
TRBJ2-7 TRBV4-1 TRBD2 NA CASSQRTSGNYEQYF TGCGCCAGCAGCCAAAGGACTAGCGGGAACTACGAGCAGTACTTC
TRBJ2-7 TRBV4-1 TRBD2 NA CASSRSGLAGFVSYEQYF TGCGCCAGCAGCCGATCGGGACTAGCGGGATTCGTCTCCTACGAGCAGTACTTC
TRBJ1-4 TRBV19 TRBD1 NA CASSGTANNEKLFF TGTGCCAGTAGTGGGACAGCCAATAATGAAAAACTGTTTTTT
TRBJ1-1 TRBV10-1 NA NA CASSLNRYPMNTEAFF TGCGCCAGCAGCCTTAACAGGTACCCCATGAACACTGAAGCTTTCTTT
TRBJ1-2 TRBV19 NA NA CASSRRTASYGYTF TGTGCCAGTAGTAGGAGGACAGCGAGCTATGGCTACACCTTC
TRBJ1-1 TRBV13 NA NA CASSLRTVAFF TGTGCCAGCAGCTTAAGGACAGTAGCTTTCTTT
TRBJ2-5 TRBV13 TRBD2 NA CASSLDRLAGGETQYF TGTGCCAGCAGCTTAGATCGACTAGCGGGAGGAGAGACCCAGTACTTC
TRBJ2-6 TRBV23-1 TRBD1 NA CASSNCGTGSSGANVLTF TGCGCCAGCAGCAACTGCGGGACAGGAAGCTCTGGGGCCAACGTCCTGACTTTC
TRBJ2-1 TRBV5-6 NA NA CASSLASPNEQFF TGTGCCAGCAGCTTGGCTAGCCCCAATGAGCAGTTCTTC
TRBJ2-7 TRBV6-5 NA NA CASESSYEQYF TGTGCCAGCGAGAGCTCCTACGAGCAGTACTTC
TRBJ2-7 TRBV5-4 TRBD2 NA CASSSPPTSASYEQYF TGTGCCAGCAGCTCACCGCCGACTAGCGCCTCCTACGAGCAGTACTTC